These 12 T cell receptor beta chains share one sample of origin, sequenced in a study of control samples from healthy donors and cancer patients. Some clones are missing from TCRdb's copy, which holds only in-frame ones; the method was immunoSEQ multiplex PCR. The table has some 87,000 clones, roughly 91% seen once. Sample: blood. The receptors were sampled from a young man in good health.

V usage is TRBV3-1 (or the pseudogene TRBV3-2) and J usage is TRBJ2-7, with unresolved D. The CDR3 has 16 residues. Trimming removed 2 bases at V and 5 bases at J, with 19 bases between. The germline V gene has CDR1 LGHDT and CDR2 YNNKEL (reference sequence). CDR3 protein: CASSQQLLPRWDEQYF. As DNA, the CDR3 is TGTGCCAGCAGCCAACAACTCCTCCCTCGCTGGGACGAGCAGTACTTC.

The chain combines TRBV2 with TRBJ1-1; D is perhaps TRBD1 (6 bases). Trimming removed 4 bases from V and 4 bases from J, with 13 bases in between. There are 14 residues in the CDR3. Germline V gene data show CDR1 as SNHLY and CDR2 as FYNNEI. CDR3 in amino acids: CASSVTGGGTEAFF. CDR3 coding DNA: TGTGCCAGCAGTGTGACAGGAGGGGGCACTGAAGCTTTCTTT.

The chain employs TRBV5-4 and TRBJ2-7; D is perhaps TRBD2 (6 bases). Germline CDR1 is SGHNT and CDR2 is YYREEE (reference sequence). V lost 4 bases to trimming and J lost 1 base, with 15 bases between them. This CDR3 is 15 amino acids long. The CDR3 loop is CASSQGGGRSYEQYF. Here the CDR3 DNA reads TGTGCCAGCAGCCAGGGAGGCGGCAGATCCTACGAGCAGTACTTC.

This chain links TRBV7-9 with TRBJ2-1; 12 nucleotides line up with TRBD2. CDR3 length equals 15 residues. The V and J ends lost 5 bases and 3 bases, in that order; junction bases with no gene match: 2. Germline V gives CDR1 SEHNR, CDR2 FQNEAQ (reference sequence). The CDR3 DNA reads TGTGCCAGCAGCCTGACTAGCGGGGGCTACAATGAGCAGTTCTTC. It encodes CASSLTSGGYNEQFF.

The DNA of the CDR3 is TGTGCCAGCAGGGCCTCCGGACAGGAAACAGATACGCAGTATTTT. Translated: CASRASGQETDTQYF. This chain connects TRBV2 to TRBJ2-3; TRBD1 agrees at 7 bases. The CDR3 is 15 amino acids. Germline V gene sequence: CDR1 SNHLY, CDR2 FYNNEI. The ends lost 6 bases at V and 3 bases at J; junction bases unmatched: 9.

This sequence joins TRBV19 and TRBJ1-4; weak D call: TRBD1 (6 bases). The V gene lost 7 bases and the J gene lost 8 bases, with 20 bases spanning the gap. Germline V gene data show CDR1 as LNHDA and CDR2 as SQIVND (reference sequence). The CDR3 runs 15 residues. The CDR3 spells CASTMPGALGEKLFF. The CDR3, as DNA: TGTGCCAGTACAATGCCGGGGGCCCTGGGCGAAAAACTGTTTTTT.

This clone was counted a few times. The chain joins TRBV7-9 to TRBJ2-7, with unresolved D. The CDR3 totals 12 residues. Germline V gives CDR1 SEHNR, CDR2 FQNEAQ (reference sequence). Between the trimmed V and J ends, which lost 3 bases and 7 bases, there was a span of 10 bases. CDR3 coding DNA: TGTGCCAGCAGCTTGTCCCAAGAAGAGCAGTACTTC. Its translation: CASSLSQEEQYF.

The chain has TRBV4-2 and TRBJ2-3, with 14 bases identical to TRBD2. The germline V gene encodes CDR1 LGHNA and CDR2 YNFKEQ. CDR3 length: 18 residues. With 1 base clipped from V and 6 bases from J, the junction kept 9 bases outside the gene matches. In DNA form, the CDR3 reads TGTGCCAGCAGCCAAGCCGGGACTAGCGGGGGTGGGCAGGATACGCAGTATTTT. It yields the protein CASSQAGTSGGGQDTQYF.

V gene TRBV13 combines with J gene TRBJ1-2; D is undetermined. With 4 bases removed from V and 4 bases from J, the gap between germline ends came to 10 bases. The germline gives CDR1 PRHDT, CDR2 FYEKMQ (reference sequence). The CDR3 totals 13 residues. CDR3 DNA sequence: TGTGCCAGCAGCTCCGGACGGGCCTATGGCTACACCTTC. Protein product: CASSSGRAYGYTF.

The chain recombines TRBV2 with TRBJ2-5; D is tentatively TRBD1 or TRBD2 (6 bases each). Trimming took off 3 bases at V and 1 base at J, with 21 bases between the two ends. Per germline, CDR1 SNHLY and CDR2 FYNNEI. The CDR3 has 18 amino acids. CDR3 region: CASSDGGRGVPGQETQYF. The CDR3 bases are TGTGCCAGCAGTGATGGGGGAAGGGGGGTCCCTGGCCAAGAGACCCAGTACTTC.

The genes are TRBV27 and TRBJ1-4; D gene unclear. The CDR3 has 14 amino acids. CDR1 and CDR2 from the germline V gene are MNHEY and SMNVEV (reference sequence). Between the trimmed V and J ends, which lost 5 bases and 8 bases, there was a span of 15 bases. The CDR3 here is CASSPQPTPEKLFF. CDR3 nucleotides: TGTGCCAGCAGTCCTCAACCGACCCCCGAAAAACTGTTTTTT.

The rearrangement links TRBV7-3 to TRBJ2-3, with 8 positions matching TRBD2. V shed 2 bases, J shed 3 bases, and the junction held 4 bases outside the gene matches. Germline V CDR1 and CDR2: SGHTA, FQGTGA. The CDR3 is 15 amino acids. This chain's CDR3 is CASSLFTSGTDTQYF. The CDR3 nucleotides are TGTGCCAGCAGCTTATTTACTAGCGGTACAGATACGCAGTATTTT.